This TCR beta chain was sequenced for a study of blood T cell repertoires in COVID-19. Assay: immunoSEQ multiplex PCR; the TCRdb copy retains only in-frame clones and omits some. Among roughly 150,000 clones, roughly 78% were seen once, and the ten largest hold around 17%. Germline V gives CDR1 MNHEY, CDR2 SVGAGI. There are 15 residues in the CDR3. J was trimmed by 2 bases and V by 2 bases; bases with no gene match: 5. Source material: PBMCs or T cells enriched from blood (not recorded which). The receptor comes from a woman aged 70-85 years in a cohort exposed to, infected with or recovered from COVID-19 (not recorded which). The chain links TRBV6-5 to TRBJ2-5, with 7 positions matching TRBD2. The CDR3: CASSYGTMAQETQYF. The CDR3 DNA reads TGTGCCAGCAGTTACGGGACTATGGCACAAGAGACCCAGTACTTC.